The T cell receptor (beta chain) under discussion was sequenced for a study of CD8 T cells in Susac syndrome. In the multiple sclerosis control group, patients were treatment-naive and had stable or active relapsing-remitting disease. The CDR3 spans 14 residues. V was pared by 1 base and J by 6 bases, with 13 bases between. Germline CDR1 PRHDT, CDR2 FYEKMQ (reference sequence). 0.5 to 1 ug RNA was reverse transcribed with random hexamers. One entry per CDR3 protein results from TCRdb running MiXCR on the immunoSEQ multiplex PCR reads. In the table there are 150,000 to 160,000 distinct CDR3 sequences, approximately 94% of which are singletons.

This chain uses TRBV13 with TRBJ2-7; the D call may be TRBD1 or TRBD2 (5 bases each). Sequencing was carried out using CD8+ T cells from PBMCs. The TCR was taken from a human donor with multiple sclerosis. As DNA, the CDR3 is TGTGCCAGCAGCTTAGAGGGATTGAGGGGCGAGCAGTACTTC. The encoded protein is CASSLEGLRGEQYF.